One and the same sample provided the 17 T cell receptor beta chains below, sequenced in a study of blood T cell repertoires in COVID-19. Here immunoSEQ multiplex PCR was the method, and the copy in TCRdb shows in-frame clones only, minus some. In the table there are 30,000 to 45,000 clones, roughly 90% of which are singletons. The sample comprised peripheral blood. The receptor source for this set is a man between 65 and 85 years old with acute or convalescent COVID-19.

This clone appeared a few times. The rearrangement uses TRBV5-1 and TRBJ2-1; no clear D gene. Trimming cost V 4 bases and J 10 bases, with 18 bases left between them. CDR1 SGHRS and CDR2 YFSETQ come from the germline V gene. The CDR3 contains 14 residues. CDR3 protein: CASSTLILAGEQFF. DNA for the CDR3: TGCGCCAGCAGCACCCTAATCTTAGCCGGGGAGCAGTTCTTC.

This chain links TRBV19 with TRBJ1-4; D perhaps matches TRBD1 (5 bases). The CDR3 sequence is 14 residues long. V was clipped by 4 bases and J by 10 bases, with 16 bases between them. Germline-derived CDR1 and CDR2 are LNHDA and SQIVND (reference sequence). This CDR3 is CASSTGLAGGKLFF. Written as DNA, the CDR3 is TGTGCCAGTAGTACGGGACTGGCGGGTGGAAAACTGTTTTTT.

The J gene is TRBJ2-3, the V gene TRBV27; tentatively, D is TRBD1 (5 bases). Germline loops: CDR1 MNHEY, CDR2 SMNVEV (reference sequence). CDR3 length: 15 amino acids. V was clipped by 2 bases and J by 6 bases, with 15 bases between them. The CDR3 loop reads CASSLRAGWSDTQYF. The DNA for the CDR3 is TGTGCCAGCAGTTTACGGGCAGGGTGGTCGGATACGCAGTATTTT.

The chain employs TRBV5-1 and TRBJ1-4; D possibly corresponds to TRBD1 (6 bases). CDR3 size: 15 residues. V lost 0 bases, J lost 8 bases, and 14 bases lay in between. Per germline, CDR1 SGHRS and CDR2 YFSETQ. CDR3 bases: TGCGCCAGCAGCTTGGAGGGCAGGGGTGAGGAAAAACTGTTTTTT. Its protein is CASSLEGRGEEKLFF.

The J gene is TRBJ1-2, the V gene TRBV6-5; TRBD1 matches at 7 bases. V gave up 10 bases and J gave up 6 bases; unmatched junction bases: 5. Germline CDR1 is MNHEY and CDR2 is SVGAGI. The CDR3 contains 11 residues. The CDR3 DNA reads as TGTGCCACCACAACAGGGGATGGCTACACCTTC. Translation gives CATTTGDGYTF.

The chain links TRBV7-3 to TRBJ2-5; 8 positions match TRBD2. The CDR3 runs to 15 residues. The ends lost 1 base at V and 5 bases at J; junction bases unmatched: 6. Looked up from germline, CDR1 is SGHTA and CDR2 is FQGTGA. For the CDR3, the DNA is TGTGCCAGCAGCTTAAATAGCGGGGCTGGGGAGACCCAGTACTTC. Translation: CASSLNSGAGETQYF.

The chain is built from TRBV2 and TRBJ2-1, with D possibly TRBD2 on 6 matching bases. Germline values: CDR1 SNHLY, CDR2 FYNNEI. The CDR3 extends over 14 amino acids. Trimming took 3 bases from V and 9 from J, leaving 15 bases between them. The CDR3 DNA reads as TGTGCCAGCAGTGAGATCGGGAGTGGGGGTGAGCAGTTCTTC. Translated, it gives CASSEIGSGGEQFF. Full variable domain (rest looked up from reference TRBV2 and TRBJ2-1): EPEVTQTPSHQVTQMGQEVILRCVPISNHLYFYWYRQILGQKVEFLVSFYNNEISEKSEIFDDQFSVERPDGSNFTLKIRSTKLEDSAMYFCASSEIGSGGEQFFGPGTRLTVL.

The V and J genes are TRBV2 and TRBJ1-1; D gene uncertain. Between the trimmed V and J ends, which lost 0 bases and 11 bases, there was a span of 13 bases. In germline, CDR1 is SNHLY, CDR2 FYNNEI. This CDR3 has 13 residues. CDR3 nucleotides: TGTGCCAGCAGTGAAGCGCTAGGTTTTGGGGCTTTCTTT. As protein: CASSEALGFGAFF.

This clone was observed a single time. The J gene is TRBJ1-3, the V gene TRBV11-3; 12 bases align to TRBD1. The CDR3 loop spans 16 amino acids. Germline CDR1 reads SGHNT; CDR2 reads YENEEA. Trimming removed 5 bases from V and 2 bases from J; junction bases left unmatched: 4. In nucleotides, the CDR3 is TGTGCCAGCAGCCGTGGGACAGGGGGCCCTGGAAACACCATATATTTT. It yields the protein CASSRGTGGPGNTIYF.

In its sample, this clone was seen once. This sequence joins TRBV6-2 or TRBV6-3 and TRBJ1-5; D not certain. From germline, CDR1 is MNHEY and CDR2 SVGEGT. This CDR3 spans 13 amino acids. V was cut by 2 bases and J by 0 bases, with 2 bases left in between. CDR3 in DNA: TGTGCCAGCAGTTACCTTAGCAATCAGCCCCAGCATTTT. Translated: CASSYLSNQPQHF.

The J gene is TRBJ1-1, the V gene TRBV9; D unresolved. Trimming cost V 4 bases and J 4 bases, with 17 bases left between them. This CDR3 contains 15 residues. Germline CDR1 is SGDLS and CDR2 is YYNGEE. CDR3 sequence: CASSSSPGFRTEAFF. Here the CDR3 DNA reads TGTGCCAGCAGCTCCTCCCCCGGGTTTCGCACTGAAGCTTTCTTT.

This chain connects TRBV12-3 or TRBV12-4 to TRBJ1-1; possibly TRBD1 for D (6 bases). This CDR3 comprises 13 residues. V was pared by 1 base and J by 11 bases, with 14 bases between. The chain's CDR3 is CASSLGGGQVAFF. The CDR3 region has the DNA TGTGCCAGCAGTTTAGGCGGGGGGCAGGTGGCTTTCTTT.

J is TRBJ2-7 and V is TRBV4-3, with a weak D call TRBD1 (6 bases). V was shortened by 1 base and J by 3 bases, with 13 bases between the two germline ends. This CDR3 is built from 15 residues. Germline CDR1 and CDR2: LGHNA and YSLEER. The CDR3 region is CASSQVGGRGYEQYF. The CDR3 DNA is TGCGCCAGCAGCCAAGTCGGCGGCAGGGGCTACGAGCAGTACTTC.

DNA for the CDR3: TGTGCCAGCTCACCTGGGCAGACGAACACCGGGGAGCTGTTTTTT. This codes for CASSPGQTNTGELFF. V usage is TRBV18 and J usage is TRBJ2-2, with unresolved D. CDR3 length equals 15 residues. V shed 3 bases and J shed 0 bases, with 8 bases lying between them. Germline V gene lookup returns CDR1 KGHSH and CDR2 LQKENI.

This clone was recorded only once. The chain links TRBV4-3 to TRBJ2-3, with 12 bases aligning to TRBD2. CDR1 and CDR2 from the germline V gene are LGHNA and YSLEER. The trim removed 3 bases at V and 2 bases at J, leaving 6 bases unmatched. The CDR3 sequence is 17 residues long. The CDR3 nucleotides are TGCGCCAGCAGCCACCGACTAGCGGGAGCGGACACAGATACGCAGTATTTT. It codes for CASSHRLAGADTDTQYF.

The chain combines TRBV27 with TRBJ1-2; 8 bases are shared with TRBD1. This CDR3 region has 13 residues. Germline-derived CDR1 and CDR2 are MNHEY and SMNVEV (reference sequence). V shed 5 bases and J 6 bases; nucleotides not matched to a gene: 5. The CDR3 loop reads CASSADRGHGYTF. The DNA for the CDR3 is TGTGCCAGCAGTGCAGACAGGGGCCATGGCTACACCTTC.

The J gene is TRBJ2-2, the V gene TRBV3-1 (or the pseudogene TRBV3-2); tentatively, D is TRBD2 (6 bases). Germline CDR1 is LGHDT and CDR2 is YNNKEL (reference sequence). This CDR3 region has 17 residues. The V end lost 0 bases, the J end lost 3 bases, and 14 bases lay between the germline ends. CDR3 nucleotides: TGTGCCAGCAGCCAAGATCTATCGGCGGGACACACCGGGGAGCTGTTTTTT. Its protein product is CASSQDLSAGHTGELFF.